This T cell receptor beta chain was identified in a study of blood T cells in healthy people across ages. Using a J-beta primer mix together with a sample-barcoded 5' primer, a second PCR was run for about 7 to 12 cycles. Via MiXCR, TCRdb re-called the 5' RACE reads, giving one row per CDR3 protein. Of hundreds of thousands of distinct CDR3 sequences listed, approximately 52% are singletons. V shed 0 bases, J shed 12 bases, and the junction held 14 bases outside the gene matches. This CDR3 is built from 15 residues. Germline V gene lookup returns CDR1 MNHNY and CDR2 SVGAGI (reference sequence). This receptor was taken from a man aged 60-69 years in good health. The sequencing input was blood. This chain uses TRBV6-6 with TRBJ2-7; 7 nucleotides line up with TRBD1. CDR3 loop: CASSYSGQHGPTRYF. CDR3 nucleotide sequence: TGTGCCAGCAGTTACTCGGGACAGCACGGGCCGACCCGGTACTTC.